Detailed here is one T cell receptor beta chain. The data are from a study of blood T cell repertoires in COVID-19. V lost 1 base, J lost 2 bases, and 12 bases lay in between. The CDR3 consists of 15 residues. Germline CDR1 LGHNA, CDR2 YSLEER. Those who participated ranged in age from 18 to 89 years and resided in 20 to 25 US areas. Assignment of participants to cohorts was predicated upon participant-reported clinical history. Cohort 3 recovery required two negative PCRs, clearance, or symptom resolution. In the source study's methods: By means of reference gene primer amplification, nucleated cell counts were estimated. The repertoire was sequenced with immunoSEQ multiplex PCR; TCRdb's copy has only in-frame clones and lacks some. D and trimming were read from the DNA, whereas the V and J calls and clone size are those reported in that table. This table holds around 330,000 clones, roughly 89% found once.

The gene calls are TRBV4-3 and TRBJ2-7; D unclear. The sequenced sample consisted of PBMCs or T cells enriched from blood (not recorded which). This receptor was identified in a man in his 60s who had recovered from COVID-19. CDR3 DNA sequence: TGCGCCAGCAGCCAAGTTGGTGGGCCCCCCTACGAGCAGTACTTC. Protein sequence: CASSQVGGPPYEQYF.